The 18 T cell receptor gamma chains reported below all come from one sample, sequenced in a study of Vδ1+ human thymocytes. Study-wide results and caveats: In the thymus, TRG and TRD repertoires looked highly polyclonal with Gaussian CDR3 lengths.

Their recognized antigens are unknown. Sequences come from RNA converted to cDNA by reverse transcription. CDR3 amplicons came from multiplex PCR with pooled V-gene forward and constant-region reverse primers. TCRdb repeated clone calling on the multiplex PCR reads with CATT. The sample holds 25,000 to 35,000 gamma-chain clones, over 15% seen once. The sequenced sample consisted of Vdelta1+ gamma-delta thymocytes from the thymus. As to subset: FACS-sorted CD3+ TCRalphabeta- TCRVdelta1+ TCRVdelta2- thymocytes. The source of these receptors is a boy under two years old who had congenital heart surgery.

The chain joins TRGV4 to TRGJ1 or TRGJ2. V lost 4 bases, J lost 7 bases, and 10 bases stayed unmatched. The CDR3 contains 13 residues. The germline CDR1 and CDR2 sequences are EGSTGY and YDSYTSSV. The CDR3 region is CATWDGLKYKKLF. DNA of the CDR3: TGTGCCACCTGGGACGGGCTCAAATATAAGAAACTCTTT.

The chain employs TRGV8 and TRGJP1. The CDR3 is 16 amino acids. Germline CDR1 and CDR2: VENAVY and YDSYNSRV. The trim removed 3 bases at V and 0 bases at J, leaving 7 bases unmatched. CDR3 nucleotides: TGTGCCACCTGGGATTATGGGAATACCACTGGTTGGTTCAAGATATTT. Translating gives CATWDYGNTTGWFKIF.

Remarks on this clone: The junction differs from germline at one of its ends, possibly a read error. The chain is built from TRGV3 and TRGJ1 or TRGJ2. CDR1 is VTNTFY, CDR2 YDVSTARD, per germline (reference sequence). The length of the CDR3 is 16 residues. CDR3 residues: CATWDRHPLDYYKKLF. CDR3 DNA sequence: TGCGCCACCTGGGACAGGCACCCCTTAGATTATTATAAGAAACTCTTT.

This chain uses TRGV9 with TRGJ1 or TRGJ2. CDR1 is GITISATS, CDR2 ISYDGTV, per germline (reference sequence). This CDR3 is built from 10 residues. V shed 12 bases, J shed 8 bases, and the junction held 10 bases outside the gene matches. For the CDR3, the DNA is TGTGCCCGATACGATCATAAGAAACTCTTT. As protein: CARYDHKKLF.

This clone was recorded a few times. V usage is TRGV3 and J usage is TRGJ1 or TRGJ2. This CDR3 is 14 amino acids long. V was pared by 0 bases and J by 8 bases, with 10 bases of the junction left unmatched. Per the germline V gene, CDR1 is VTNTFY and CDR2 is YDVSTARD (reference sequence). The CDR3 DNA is TGTGCCACCTGGGACAGGCGTGGGGTGGATAAGAAACTCTTT. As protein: CATWDRRGVDKKLF.

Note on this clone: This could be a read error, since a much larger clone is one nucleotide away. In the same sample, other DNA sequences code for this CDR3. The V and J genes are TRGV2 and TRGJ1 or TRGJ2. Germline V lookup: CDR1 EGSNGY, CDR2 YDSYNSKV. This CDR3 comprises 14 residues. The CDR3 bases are TGCGCCACCTGGGACGGCTCGAATTATTATAAGAAACTCTTT. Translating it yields CATWDGSNYYKKLF.

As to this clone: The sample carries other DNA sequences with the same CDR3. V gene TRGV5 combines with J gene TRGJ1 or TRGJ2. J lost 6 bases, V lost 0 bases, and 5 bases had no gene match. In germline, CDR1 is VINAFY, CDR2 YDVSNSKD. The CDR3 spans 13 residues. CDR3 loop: CATWDRPSYKKLF. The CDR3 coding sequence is TGTGCCACCTGGGACAGGCCTAGTTATAAGAAACTCTTT.

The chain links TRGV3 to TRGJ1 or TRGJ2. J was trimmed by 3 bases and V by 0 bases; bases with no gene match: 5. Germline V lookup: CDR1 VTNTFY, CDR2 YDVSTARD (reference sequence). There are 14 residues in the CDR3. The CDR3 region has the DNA TGTGCCACCTGGGACAGGAACTGTTATTATAAGAAACTCTTT. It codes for CATWDRNCYYKKLF.

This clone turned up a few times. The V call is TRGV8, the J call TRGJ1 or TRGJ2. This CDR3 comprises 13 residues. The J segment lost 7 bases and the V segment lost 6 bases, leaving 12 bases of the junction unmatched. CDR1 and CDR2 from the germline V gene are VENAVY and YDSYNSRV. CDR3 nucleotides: TGTGCCACCTGGCACCCTTGGGGATATAAGAAACTCTTT. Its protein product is CATWHPWGYKKLF.

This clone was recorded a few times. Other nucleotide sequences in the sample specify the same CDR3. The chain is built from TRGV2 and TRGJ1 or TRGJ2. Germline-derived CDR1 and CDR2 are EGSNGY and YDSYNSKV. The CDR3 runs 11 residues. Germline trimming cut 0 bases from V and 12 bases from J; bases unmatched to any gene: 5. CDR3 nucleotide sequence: TGTGCCACCTGGGACGGGCGTGGGAAACTCTTT. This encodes CATWDGRGKLF.

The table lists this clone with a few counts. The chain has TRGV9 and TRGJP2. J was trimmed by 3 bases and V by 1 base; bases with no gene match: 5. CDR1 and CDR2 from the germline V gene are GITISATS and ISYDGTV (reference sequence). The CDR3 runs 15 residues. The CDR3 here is CALWEVCGSDWIKTF. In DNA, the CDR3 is TGTGCCTTGTGGGAGGTTTGTGGTAGTGATTGGATCAAGACGTTT.

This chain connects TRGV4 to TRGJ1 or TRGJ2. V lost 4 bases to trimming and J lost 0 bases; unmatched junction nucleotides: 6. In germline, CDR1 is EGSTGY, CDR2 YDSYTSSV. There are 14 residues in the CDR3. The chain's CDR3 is CATWEKGNYYKKLF. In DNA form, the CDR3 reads TGTGCCACCTGGGAAAAAGGGAATTATTATAAGAAACTCTTT.

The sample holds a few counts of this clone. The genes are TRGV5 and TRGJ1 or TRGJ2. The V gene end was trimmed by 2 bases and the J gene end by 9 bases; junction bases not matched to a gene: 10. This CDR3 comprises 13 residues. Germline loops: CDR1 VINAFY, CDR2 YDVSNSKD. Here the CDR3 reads CATWDNPPRKKLF. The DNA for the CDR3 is TGTGCCACCTGGGACAACCCACCTCGTAAGAAACTCTTT.

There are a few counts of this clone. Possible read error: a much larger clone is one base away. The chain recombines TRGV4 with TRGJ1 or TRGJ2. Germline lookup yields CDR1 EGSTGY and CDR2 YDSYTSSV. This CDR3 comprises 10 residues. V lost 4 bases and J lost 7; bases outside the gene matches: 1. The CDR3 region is CATWEYKKLF. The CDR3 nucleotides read TGTGCCACCTGGGAATATAAGAAACTCTTT.

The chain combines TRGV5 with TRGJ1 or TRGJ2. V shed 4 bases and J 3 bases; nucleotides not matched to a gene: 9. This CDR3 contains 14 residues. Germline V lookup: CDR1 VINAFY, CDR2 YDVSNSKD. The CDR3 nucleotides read TGTGCCACCTGGGATGGGCTGCCTTATTATAAGAAACTCTTT. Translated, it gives CATWDGLPYYKKLF.

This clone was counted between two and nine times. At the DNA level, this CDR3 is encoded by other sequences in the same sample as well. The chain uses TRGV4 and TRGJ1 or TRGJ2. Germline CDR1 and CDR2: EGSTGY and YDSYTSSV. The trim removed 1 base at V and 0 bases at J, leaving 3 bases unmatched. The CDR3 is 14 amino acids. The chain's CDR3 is CATWDGQNYYKKLF. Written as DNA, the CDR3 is TGTGCCACCTGGGATGGACAGAATTATTATAAGAAACTCTTT.

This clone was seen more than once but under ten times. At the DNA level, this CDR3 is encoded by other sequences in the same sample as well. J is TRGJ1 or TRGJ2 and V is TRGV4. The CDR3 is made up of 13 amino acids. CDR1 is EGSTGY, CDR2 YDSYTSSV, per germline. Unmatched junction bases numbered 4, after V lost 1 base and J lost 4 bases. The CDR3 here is CATWDGEYYKKLF. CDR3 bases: TGTGCCACCTGGGATGGAGAATATTATAAGAAACTCTTT.

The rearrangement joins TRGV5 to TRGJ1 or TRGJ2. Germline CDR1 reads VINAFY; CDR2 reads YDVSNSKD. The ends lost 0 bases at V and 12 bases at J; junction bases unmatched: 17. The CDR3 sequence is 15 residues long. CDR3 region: CATWDRPSNMKGKLF. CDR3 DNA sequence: TGTGCCACCTGGGACAGGCCATCGAATATGAAGGGGAAACTCTTT.